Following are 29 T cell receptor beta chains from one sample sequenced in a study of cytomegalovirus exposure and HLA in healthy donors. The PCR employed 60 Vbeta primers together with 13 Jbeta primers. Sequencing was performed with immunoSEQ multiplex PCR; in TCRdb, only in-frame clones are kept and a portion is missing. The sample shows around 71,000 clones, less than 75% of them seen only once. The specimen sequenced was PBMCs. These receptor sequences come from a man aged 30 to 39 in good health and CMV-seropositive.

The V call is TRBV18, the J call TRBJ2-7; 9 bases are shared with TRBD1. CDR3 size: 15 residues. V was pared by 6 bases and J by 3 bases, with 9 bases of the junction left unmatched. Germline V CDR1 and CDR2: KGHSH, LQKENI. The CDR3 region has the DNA TGTGCCAGCTCCGAAGGGACAGGGAATGTCTACGAGCAGTACTTC. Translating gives CASSEGTGNVYEQYF.

The CDR3 DNA reads TGTGCCAGCAGCCAAGGGGGCGGGAGGGCCCTCGGGGAGCTGTTTTTT. Translating gives CASSQGGGRALGELFF. V usage is TRBV11-3 and J usage is TRBJ2-2; 9 nucleotides align to TRBD2. Germline lookup yields CDR1 SGHNT and CDR2 YENEEA. V lost 5 bases and J lost 7; bases outside the gene matches: 11. This CDR3 is built from 16 residues.

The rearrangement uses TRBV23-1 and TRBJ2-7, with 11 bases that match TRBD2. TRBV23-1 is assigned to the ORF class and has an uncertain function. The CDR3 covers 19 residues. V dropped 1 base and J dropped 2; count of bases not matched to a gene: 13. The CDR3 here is CASSQYGELAGGDTYEQYF. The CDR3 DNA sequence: TGCGCCAGCAGTCAATATGGCGAGTTAGCGGGAGGGGACACCTACGAGCAGTACTTC.

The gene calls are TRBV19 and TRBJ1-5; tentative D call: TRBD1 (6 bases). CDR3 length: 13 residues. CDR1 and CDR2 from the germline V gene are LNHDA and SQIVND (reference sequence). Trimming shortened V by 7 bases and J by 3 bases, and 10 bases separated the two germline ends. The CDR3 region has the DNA TGTGCCAGTACAGGGGCCCTCAATCAGCCCCAGCATTTT. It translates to CASTGALNQPQHF.

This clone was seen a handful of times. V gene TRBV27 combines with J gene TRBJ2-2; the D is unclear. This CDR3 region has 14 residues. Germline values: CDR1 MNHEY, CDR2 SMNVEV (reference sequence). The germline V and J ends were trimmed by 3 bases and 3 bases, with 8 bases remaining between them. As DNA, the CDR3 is TGTGCCAGCAGTTTGTTAGCAGACACCGGGGAGCTGTTTTTT. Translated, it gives CASSLLADTGELFF.

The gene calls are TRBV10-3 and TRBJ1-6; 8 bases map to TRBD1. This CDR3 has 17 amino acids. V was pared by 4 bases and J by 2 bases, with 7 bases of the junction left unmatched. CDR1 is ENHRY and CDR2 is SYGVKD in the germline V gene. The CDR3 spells CAISADRGRTYNSPLHF. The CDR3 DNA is TGTGCCATCAGTGCCGACAGGGGTAGGACCTATAATTCACCCCTCCACTTT.

This CDR3 is CASSQSDRGSFGNTIYF. CDR3 coding DNA: TGCGCCAGCAGCCAGAGTGACAGGGGTAGCTTTGGAAACACCATATATTTT. V is TRBV4-1 and J is TRBJ1-3, with 8 bases lining up with TRBD1. The CDR3 runs to 17 residues. Germline CDR1 and CDR2: MGHRA and YSYEKL. J gave up 3 bases and V 3 bases, and 10 bases lay outside the gene matches.

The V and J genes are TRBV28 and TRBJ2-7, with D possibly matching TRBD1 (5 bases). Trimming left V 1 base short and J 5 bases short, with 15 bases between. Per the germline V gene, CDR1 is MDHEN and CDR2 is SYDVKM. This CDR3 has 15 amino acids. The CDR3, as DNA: TGTGCCAGCAGTTTATTAGGCAGGGCTGAGAACGAGCAGTACTTC. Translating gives CASSLLGRAENEQYF.

The CDR3 reads CASSQDRGLNTGELFF. In nucleotides, the CDR3 is TGCGCCAGCAGCCAAGATCGAGGTCTGAACACCGGGGAGCTGTTTTTT. The chain has TRBV4-3 and TRBJ2-2, with D uncertain. This CDR3 has 16 residues. V shed 0 bases and J shed 1 base, with 9 bases lying between them. CDR1 is LGHNA and CDR2 is YSLEER in the germline V gene.

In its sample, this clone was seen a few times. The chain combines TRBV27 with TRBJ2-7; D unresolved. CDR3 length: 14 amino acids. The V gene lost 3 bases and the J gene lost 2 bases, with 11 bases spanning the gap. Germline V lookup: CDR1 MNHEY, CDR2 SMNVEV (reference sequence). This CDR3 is CASSFGRSPYEQYF. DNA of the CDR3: TGTGCCAGCAGTTTCGGCAGGTCCCCCTACGAGCAGTACTTC.

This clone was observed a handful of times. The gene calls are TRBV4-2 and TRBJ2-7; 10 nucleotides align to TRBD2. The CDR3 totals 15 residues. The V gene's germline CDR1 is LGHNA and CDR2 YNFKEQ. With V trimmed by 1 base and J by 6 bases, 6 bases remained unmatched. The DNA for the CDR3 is TGTGCCAGCAGCCAAGGGGGGATAGCGGGGGGCGAGCAGTACTTC. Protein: CASSQGGIAGGEQYF.

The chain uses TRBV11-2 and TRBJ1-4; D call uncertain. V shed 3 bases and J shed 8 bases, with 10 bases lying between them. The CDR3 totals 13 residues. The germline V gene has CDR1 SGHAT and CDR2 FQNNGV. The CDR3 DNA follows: TGTGCCAGCAGCTTCGGGAGCCAAGAAAAACTGTTTTTT. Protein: CASSFGSQEKLFF.

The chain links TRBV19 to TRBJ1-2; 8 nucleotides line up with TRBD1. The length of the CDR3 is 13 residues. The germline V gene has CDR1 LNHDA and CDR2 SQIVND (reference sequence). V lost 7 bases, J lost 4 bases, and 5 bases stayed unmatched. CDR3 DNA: TGTGCCAGTATGGGGGACAGGATCTATGGCTACACCTTC. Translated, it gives CASMGDRIYGYTF.

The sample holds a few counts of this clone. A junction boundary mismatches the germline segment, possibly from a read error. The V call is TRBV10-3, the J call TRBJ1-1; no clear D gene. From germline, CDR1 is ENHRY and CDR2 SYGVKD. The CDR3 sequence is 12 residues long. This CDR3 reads CAIRDGNTEAFF. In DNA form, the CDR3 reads TGTGCCATCAGGGACGGGAACACTGAAGCCTTCTTT.

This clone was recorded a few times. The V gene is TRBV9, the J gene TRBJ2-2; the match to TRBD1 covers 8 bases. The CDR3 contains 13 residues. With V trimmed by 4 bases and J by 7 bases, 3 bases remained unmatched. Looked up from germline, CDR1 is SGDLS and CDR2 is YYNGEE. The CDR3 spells CASSSTGGGELFF. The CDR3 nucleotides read TGTGCCAGCAGCTCCACAGGGGGCGGGGAGCTGTTTTTT.

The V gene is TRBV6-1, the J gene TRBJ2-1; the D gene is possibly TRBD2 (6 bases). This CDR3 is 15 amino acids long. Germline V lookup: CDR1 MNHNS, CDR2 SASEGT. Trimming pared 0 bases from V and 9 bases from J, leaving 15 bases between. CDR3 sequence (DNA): TGTGCCAGCAGTGAAGCGGCCGGACTATTTGGTGAGCAGTTCTTC. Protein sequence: CASSEAAGLFGEQFF.

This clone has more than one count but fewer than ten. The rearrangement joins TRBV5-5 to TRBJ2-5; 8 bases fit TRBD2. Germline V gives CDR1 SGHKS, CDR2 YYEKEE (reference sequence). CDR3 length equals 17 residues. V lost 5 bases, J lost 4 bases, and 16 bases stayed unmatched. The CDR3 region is CASSFAGTSLRVETQYF. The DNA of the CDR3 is TGTGCCAGCAGTTTCGCCGGGACTAGTCTTCGGGTAGAGACCCAGTACTTC.

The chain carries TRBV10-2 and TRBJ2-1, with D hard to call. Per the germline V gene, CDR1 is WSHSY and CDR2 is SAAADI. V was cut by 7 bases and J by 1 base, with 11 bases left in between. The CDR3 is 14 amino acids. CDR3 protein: CASTKRDSYNEQFF. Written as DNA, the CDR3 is TGCGCCAGCACCAAGCGAGATTCCTACAATGAGCAGTTCTTC.

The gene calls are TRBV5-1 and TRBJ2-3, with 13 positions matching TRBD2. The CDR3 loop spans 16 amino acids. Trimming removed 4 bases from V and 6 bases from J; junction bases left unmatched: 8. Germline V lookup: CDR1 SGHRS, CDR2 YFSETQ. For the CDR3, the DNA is TGCGCCAGCAGCATGACTAGCGGGGGGCCGGCCGATACGCAGTATTTT. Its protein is CASSMTSGGPADTQYF.

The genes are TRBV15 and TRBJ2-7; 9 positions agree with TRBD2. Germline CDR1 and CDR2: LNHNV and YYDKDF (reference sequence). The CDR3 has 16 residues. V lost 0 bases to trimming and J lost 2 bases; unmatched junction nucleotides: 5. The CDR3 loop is CATSREWAGGAYEQYF. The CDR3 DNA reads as TGTGCCACCAGCAGAGAGTGGGCGGGAGGGGCCTACGAGCAGTACTTC.

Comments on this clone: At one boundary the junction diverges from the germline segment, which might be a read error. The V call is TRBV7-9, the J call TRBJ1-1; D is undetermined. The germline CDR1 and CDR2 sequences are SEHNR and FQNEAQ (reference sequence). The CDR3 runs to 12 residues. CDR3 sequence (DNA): TGTTCCAGCAGCTTCTTTCACACTGAAGCTTTCTTT. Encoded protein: CSSSFFHTEAFF.

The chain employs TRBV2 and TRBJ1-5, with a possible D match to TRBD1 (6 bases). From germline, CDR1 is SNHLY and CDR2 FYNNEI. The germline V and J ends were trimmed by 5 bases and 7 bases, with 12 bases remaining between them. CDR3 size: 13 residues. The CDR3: CASSLGGYQPQHF. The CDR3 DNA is TGTGCCAGCAGTCTAGGGGGTTACCAGCCCCAGCATTTT.

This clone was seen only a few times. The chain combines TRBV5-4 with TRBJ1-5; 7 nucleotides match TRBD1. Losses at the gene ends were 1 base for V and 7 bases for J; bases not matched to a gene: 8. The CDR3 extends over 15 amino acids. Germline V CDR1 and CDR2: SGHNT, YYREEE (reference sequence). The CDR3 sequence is CASSLRQGGRQPQHF. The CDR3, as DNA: TGTGCCAGCAGCTTGAGACAGGGAGGTAGACAGCCCCAGCATTTT.

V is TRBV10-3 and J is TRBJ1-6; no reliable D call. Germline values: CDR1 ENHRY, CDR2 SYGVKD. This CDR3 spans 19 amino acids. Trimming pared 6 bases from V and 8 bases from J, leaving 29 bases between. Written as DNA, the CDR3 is TGTGCCATCAGCCCTACGGGGTCTGAGGTGTTTTTAGCTGATTCACCCCTCCACTTT. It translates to CAISPTGSEVFLADSPLHF.

The CDR3 reads CASSPPGIAWEYAEQFF. In nucleotides, the CDR3 is TGCGCCAGCAGCCCCCCCGGGATTGCCTGGGAGTATGCTGAGCAGTTCTTC. The rearrangement joins TRBV5-1 to TRBJ2-1; D perhaps matches TRBD2 (5 bases). In germline, CDR1 is SGHRS, CDR2 YFSETQ. The CDR3 spans 17 residues. V shed 4 bases and J shed 9 bases, with 26 bases lying between them.

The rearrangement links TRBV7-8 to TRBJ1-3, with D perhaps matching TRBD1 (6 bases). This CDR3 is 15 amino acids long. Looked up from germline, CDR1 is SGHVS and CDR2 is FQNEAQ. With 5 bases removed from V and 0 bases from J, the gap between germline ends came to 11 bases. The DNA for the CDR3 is TGTGCCAGCAGCATCGGGACACCCTCTGGAAACACCATATATTTT. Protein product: CASSIGTPSGNTIYF.

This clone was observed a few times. CDR3 loop: CASSEGLAGGADTQYF. In DNA form, the CDR3 reads TGTGCCAGCAGTGAAGGGCTAGCGGGGGGTGCAGATACGCAGTATTTT. The chain links TRBV6-1 to TRBJ2-3, with TRBD2 identical over 11 bases. The CDR3 runs to 16 residues. The V segment lost 1 base and the J segment 4 bases; nucleotides outside the gene matches: 4. Germline V gene lookup returns CDR1 MNHNS and CDR2 SASEGT.

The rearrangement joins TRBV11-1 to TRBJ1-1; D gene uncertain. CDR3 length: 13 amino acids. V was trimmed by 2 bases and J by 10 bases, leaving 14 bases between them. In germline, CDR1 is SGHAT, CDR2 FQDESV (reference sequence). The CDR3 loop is CASSLYQATLAFF. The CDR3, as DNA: TGTGCCAGCAGCTTATACCAGGCTACGTTAGCTTTCTTT.

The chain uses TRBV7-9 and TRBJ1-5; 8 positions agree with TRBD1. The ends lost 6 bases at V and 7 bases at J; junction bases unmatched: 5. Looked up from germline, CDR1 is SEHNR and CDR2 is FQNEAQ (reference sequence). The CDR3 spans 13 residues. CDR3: CASSSDREQPQHF. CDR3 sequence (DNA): TGTGCCAGCAGTTCGGACAGGGAGCAGCCCCAGCATTTT. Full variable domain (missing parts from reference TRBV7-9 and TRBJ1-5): DTGVSQNPRHKITKRGQNVTFRCDPISEHNRLYWYRQTLGQGPEFLTYFQNEAQLEKSRLLSDRFSAERPKGSFSTLEIQRTEQGDSAMYLCASSSDREQPQHFGDGTRLSIL.